The 32 T cell receptor beta chains reported below all come from one sample, sequenced in a study of response to subunit inactivated influenza vaccine. TCRdb ran MiXCR on the RT-PCR reads and lists one entry per CDR3 protein. Among some 800,000 distinct CDR3 sequences, 21% were seen once, and the ten largest hold about a tenth. The source was PBMCs from blood, collected more than 4 days after vaccination. The receptors shown here come from a man in his fifties or sixties who received an inactivated influenza vaccine.

This clonotype was observed a handful of times. This chain connects TRBV7-6 to TRBJ2-3, with TRBD2 matching 11 bases. CDR3 length: 17 residues. The germline V gene has CDR1 SGHVS and CDR2 FNYEAQ. The V gene end was trimmed by 5 bases and the J gene end by 3 bases; junction bases not matched to a gene: 10. The CDR3 is CASSNGGASGGTDTQYF. Written as DNA, the CDR3 is TGTGCCAGCAGCAACGGGGGTGCTAGCGGGGGGACAGATACGCAGTATTTT.

This clonotype was seen only a few times. The rearrangement links TRBV9 to TRBJ2-7; D is tentatively TRBD1 or TRBD2 (5 bases each). The V gene lost 3 bases and the J gene lost 10 bases, with 20 bases spanning the gap. Germline CDR1 SGDLS, CDR2 YYNGEE. This CDR3 is 14 amino acids long. CDR3 region: CASSGGRSSPNQYF. Written as DNA, the CDR3 is TGTGCCAGCAGCGGGGGACGCTCCAGTCCCAACCAGTACTTC.

The genes are TRBV20-1 and TRBJ2-1, with 8 bases matching TRBD2. The CDR3 is made up of 15 amino acids. Germline V gives CDR1 DFQATT, CDR2 SNEGSKA (reference sequence). J gave up 6 bases and V 5 bases, and 12 bases lay outside the gene matches. Here the CDR3 DNA reads TGCAGTGCTTTCCAGACTGCGGGGGGAAGCAATGAGCAGTTCTTC. Its protein is CSAFQTAGGSNEQFF.

V usage is TRBV7-8 and J usage is TRBJ2-5; TRBD1 is a possible D gene (6 bases). The V end lost 3 bases, the J end lost 5 bases, and 16 bases lay between the germline ends. The CDR3 has 15 amino acids. In germline, CDR1 is SGHVS, CDR2 FQNEAQ. The chain's CDR3 is CASSLNRDIQETQYF. The CDR3 bases are TGTGCCAGCAGCTTGAACCGGGACATCCAGGAGACCCAGTACTTC.

The V and J genes are TRBV5-1 and TRBJ2-7, with D perhaps TRBD2 (6 bases). This CDR3 contains 17 residues. Trimming stripped 0 bases from V and 2 bases from J, with 18 bases between. CDR1 and CDR2 from the germline V gene are SGHRS and YFSETQ. CDR3 region: CASSLAEGLYSTYEQYF. CDR3 DNA: TGCGCCAGCAGCTTGGCCGAAGGACTATACTCAACCTACGAGCAGTACTTC.

This clonotype appeared many times. The chain recombines TRBV12-3 or TRBV12-4 with TRBJ1-1; possible D gene TRBD1, 6 bases. CDR3 length: 14 amino acids. Trimming took 5 bases from V and 3 from J, leaving 13 bases between them. CDR3 protein: CASSQGGRYTEAFF. CDR3 coding DNA: TGTGCCAGCAGTCAAGGGGGGCGGTACACTGAAGCTTTCTTT.

This clonotype was counted a few times. CDR3 in amino acids: CASMTGSEAFF. The CDR3 DNA reads TGTGCCAGCATGACAGGGTCTGAAGCTTTCTTT. V gene TRBV12-3 or TRBV12-4 combines with J gene TRBJ1-1; TRBD1 matches 7 bases. V was pared by 7 bases and J by 6 bases, with 2 bases of the junction left unmatched. CDR3 length equals 11 residues.

The J gene is TRBJ1-4, the V gene TRBV7-9; no definite D call. CDR3 length: 15 amino acids. The V gene lost 5 bases and the J gene lost 7 bases, with 17 bases spanning the gap. CDR1 and CDR2 (germline): SEHNR, FQNEAQ (reference sequence). The CDR3 loop reads CASSHPGPGGEKLFF. The CDR3, as DNA: TGTGCCAGCAGCCACCCCGGGCCGGGAGGTGAAAAACTGTTTTTT.

This sequence joins TRBV6-2 or TRBV6-3 and TRBJ2-2; TRBD1 agrees at 10 bases. The V gene end was trimmed by 5 bases and the J gene end by 7 bases; junction bases not matched to a gene: 7. The CDR3 has 15 amino acids. Germline-derived CDR1 and CDR2 are MNHEY and SVGEGT. CDR3 DNA sequence: TGTGCCAGCAGTCTGACAGGGGGCCATATCGGGGAGCTGTTTTTT. This gives the protein CASSLTGGHIGELFF.

This clonotype has just a few counts. The chain recombines TRBV10-3 with TRBJ1-1, with unresolved D. Germline V gene sequence: CDR1 ENHRY, CDR2 SYGVKD. CDR3 length: 11 amino acids. V gave up 6 bases and J gave up 3 bases, with 5 bases separating them. This CDR3 reads CAIRSDTEAFF. The CDR3 coding sequence is TGTGCCATCAGGAGCGACACTGAAGCTTTCTTT.

The chain has TRBV5-1 and TRBJ2-7, with 8 positions matching TRBD1. The junction had 10 bases not matched to a gene; V was cut back by 4 bases and J by 4 bases. Germline assignment: CDR1 SGHRS and CDR2 YFSETQ. The CDR3 sequence is 15 residues long. In DNA form, the CDR3 reads TGCGCCAGCAGCCTTTCGCAGGGGGCACAATACGAGCAGTACTTC. Its protein is CASSLSQGAQYEQYF.

The chain carries TRBV20-1 and TRBJ2-3; TRBD2 agrees at 11 bases. The V gene's germline CDR1 is DFQATT and CDR2 SNEGSKA (reference sequence). There are 16 residues in the CDR3. With 3 bases clipped from V and 2 bases from J, the junction kept 7 bases outside the gene matches. The CDR3 nucleotides are TGCAGTGCTAGGGAGACTAGCGGGGACCTCACAGATACGCAGTATTTT. It yields the protein CSARETSGDLTDTQYF.

The V gene is TRBV20-1, the J gene TRBJ1-5; D call uncertain. The CDR3 is 14 residues long. CDR1 DFQATT and CDR2 SNEGSKA come from the germline V gene (reference sequence). The V end was cut by 0 bases, the J end by 1 base, with 7 bases between. The CDR3 region has the DNA TGCAGTGCTAGAGAGGGCGGAAGCAATCAGCCCCAGCATTTT. Residues: CSAREGGSNQPQHF.

This clonotype was detected only a few times. This chain uses TRBV28 with TRBJ2-4; possibly TRBD1 for D (6 bases). The CDR3 covers 17 residues. Trimming took 2 bases from V and 0 from J, leaving 14 bases between them. Germline lookup yields CDR1 MDHEN and CDR2 SYDVKM. The CDR3 region has the DNA TGTGCCAGCAGTTTACCGGGACACAATTTAGCCAAAAACATTCAGTACTTC. It specifies CASSLPGHNLAKNIQYF.

This clonotype was counted only a few times. The V gene is TRBV14, the J gene TRBJ2-1; tentatively, D is TRBD2 (5 bases). The V end was cut by 4 bases, the J end by 6 bases, with 16 bases between. The V gene's germline CDR1 is SGHDN and CDR2 FVKESK. The CDR3 is 15 residues long. Written as DNA, the CDR3 is TGTGCCAGCAGCCTAACTAGAAGGCCCTCCAATGAGCAGTTCTTC. This encodes CASSLTRRPSNEQFF.

In this sample, this clonotype turned up a few times. This chain uses TRBV20-1 with TRBJ1-6; unclear D gene. Germline CDR1 reads DFQATT; CDR2 reads SNEGSKA (reference sequence). This CDR3 contains 15 residues. V shed 1 base and J shed 6 bases, with 13 bases lying between them. The CDR3 DNA sequence: TGCAGTGCTAGAGGGGTGAAGGCGCGTAATTCACCCCTCCACTTT. This gives the protein CSARGVKARNSPLHF.

Turning to this clonotype: Sequence at one end of the junction differs from germline and may be a read error. The chain joins TRBV29-1 to TRBJ2-2; no clear D. Germline CDR1 SQVTM, CDR2 ANQGSEA. The CDR3 contains 14 residues. The CDR3 DNA follows: TGCATCGTTGGGGTTCTCTCGAACACCGGGGAGCTGTTTTTT. It specifies CIVGVLSNTGELFF.

This clonotype was found a few times. The chain has TRBV4-2 and TRBJ2-1; D is undetermined. The CDR3 is 15 amino acids. From germline, CDR1 is LGHNA and CDR2 YNFKEQ. Trimming stripped 4 bases from V and 8 bases from J, with 18 bases between. In nucleotides, the CDR3 is TGTGCCAGCAGCCCCCCCGAGGCGGTATACGATGAGCAGTTCTTC. Protein sequence: CASSPPEAVYDEQFF.

The gene calls are TRBV7-9 and TRBJ2-3; no clear D. Per the germline V gene, CDR1 is SEHNR and CDR2 is FQNEAQ (reference sequence). The CDR3 loop spans 15 amino acids. Trimming took 0 bases from V and 7 from J, leaving 14 bases between them. In nucleotides, the CDR3 is TGTGCCAGCAGCTTAGCGAGTATGGCTACTCATACGCAGTATTTT. This codes for CASSLASMATHTQYF.

This clonotype was found a few times. The chain uses TRBV6-2 or TRBV6-3 and TRBJ2-7; D not resolved. The length of the CDR3 is 13 residues. Trimming cost V 3 bases and J 5 bases, with 11 bases left between them. CDR1 and CDR2 (germline): MNHEY, SVGEGT. The CDR3 is CASSYRVYNEQYF. The CDR3 nucleotides are TGTGCCAGCAGTTATAGGGTGTACAACGAGCAGTACTTC.

This chain links TRBV20-1 with TRBJ2-1, with D tentatively TRBD2 (6 bases). Trimming took 5 bases from V and 8 from J, leaving 19 bases between them. The CDR3 is 14 residues long. Germline CDR1 reads DFQATT; CDR2 reads SNEGSKA (reference sequence). CDR3 sequence (DNA): TGCAGTGCTGACCCGAGACTAGAGGACCATGAGCAGTTCTTC. Protein product: CSADPRLEDHEQFF.

This chain joins TRBV12-3 or TRBV12-4 and TRBJ2-5, with TRBD2 matching over 12 bases. This CDR3 has 14 residues. The junction had 2 bases not matched to a gene; V was cut back by 4 bases and J by 5 bases. DNA of the CDR3: TGTGCCAGCAGTTCTAGCGGGGGGGCCGAGACCCAGTACTTC. This sequence encodes CASSSSGGAETQYF.

This clonotype turned up a few times. The V call is TRBV29-1, the J call TRBJ2-1; 7 bases agree with TRBD2. J gave up 9 bases and V 5 bases, and 7 bases lay outside the gene matches. Germline assignment: CDR1 SQVTM and CDR2 ANQGSEA. The CDR3 has 12 amino acids. The CDR3 loop reads CSVWRESVEQFF. CDR3 bases: TGCAGCGTTTGGCGGGAGTCGGTTGAGCAGTTCTTC.

At least ten counts were recorded for this clonotype. The chain links TRBV4-3 to TRBJ2-2; 7 bases map to TRBD2. The CDR3 length is 14 residues. Losses at the gene ends were 2 bases for V and 4 bases for J; bases not matched to a gene: 1. Germline V CDR1 and CDR2: LGHNA, YSLEER. The CDR3 sequence: CASSQTGGTGELFF. In DNA, the CDR3 is TGCGCCAGCAGCCAAACGGGGGGCACCGGGGAGCTGTTTTTT.

This clonotype was detected only a few times. The CDR3 region is CASSLVRLARLNNEQFF. For the CDR3, the DNA is TGTGCCAGCAGCTTAGTCCGCCTGGCCAGGCTTAACAATGAGCAGTTCTTC. J is TRBJ2-1 and V is TRBV7-8; D unclear. The CDR3 is 17 amino acids. Trimming pared 1 base from V and 5 bases from J, leaving 18 bases between. The germline CDR1 and CDR2 sequences are SGHVS and FQNEAQ.

The rearrangement links TRBV20-1 to TRBJ2-7; unclear D gene. This CDR3 comprises 14 residues. The germline V gene encodes CDR1 DFQATT and CDR2 SNEGSKA (reference sequence). V shed 3 bases and J shed 2 bases, with 14 bases lying between them. DNA of the CDR3: TGCAGTGCTAGTTTCTGGCGCCCTACCTACGAGCAGTACTTC. Amino acids: CSASFWRPTYEQYF.

A few counts support this clonotype. The chain uses TRBV7-2 and TRBJ2-3; D not resolved. The V end was cut by 2 bases, the J end by 2 bases, with 8 bases between. Per germline, CDR1 SGHTA and CDR2 FQGNSA. The length of the CDR3 is 14 residues. CDR3 coding DNA: TGTGCCAGCAGCTTAAGGCCGTTCACAGATACGCAGTATTTT. Its translation is CASSLRPFTDTQYF.

This rearrangement joins TRBV25-1 to TRBJ1-1; D not resolved. This CDR3 contains 14 residues. Germline CDR1 MGHDK, CDR2 SYGVNS. The V and J ends lost 1 base and 1 base respectively, with 7 bases between them. In nucleotides, the CDR3 is TGTGCCAGCAGTGAATCAAAGGGGAACACTGAAGCTTTCTTT. Residues: CASSESKGNTEAFF.

This chain links TRBV10-3 with TRBJ2-3; 7 bases are shared with TRBD1. Trimming removed 10 bases from V and 3 bases from J; junction bases left unmatched: 7. Germline V gene data show CDR1 as ENHRY and CDR2 as SYGVKD. The length of the CDR3 is 13 residues. CDR3 amino acids: CATRQGQTDTQYF. In DNA form, the CDR3 reads TGTGCCACAAGACAGGGACAAACAGATACGCAGTATTTT.

The genes are TRBV5-1 and TRBJ2-5; the match to TRBD2 covers 12 bases. Germline loops: CDR1 SGHRS, CDR2 YFSETQ. V trimming: 5 bases; J trimming: 5 bases; junction bases outside the gene matches: 10. The CDR3 sequence is 16 residues long. The CDR3 bases are TGCGCCAGCAGACATACTAGCGGGGGGCTAGAGGAGACCCAGTACTTC. Its protein product is CASRHTSGGLEETQYF. The complete variable domain, with remaining parts taken from reference TRBV5-1 and TRBJ2-5, reads KAGVTQTPRYLIKTRGQQVTLSCSPISGHRSVSWYQQTPGQGLQFLFEYFSETQRNKGNFPGRFSGRQFSNSRSEMNVSTLELGDSALYLCASRHTSGGLEETQYFGPGTRLLVL.

This clonotype occurred many times. This chain uses TRBV20-1 with TRBJ2-1; 7 nucleotides line up with TRBD2. The CDR3 spans 17 residues. Per the germline V gene, CDR1 is DFQATT and CDR2 is SNEGSKA (reference sequence). V shed 0 bases, J shed 0 bases, and the junction held 8 bases outside the gene matches. The CDR3 spells CSARDESSGTSYNEQFF. CDR3 DNA sequence: TGCAGTGCTAGAGATGAGTCTAGCGGAACCTCCTACAATGAGCAGTTCTTC.

In its sample, this clonotype was seen many times. CDR3 DNA: TGCAGTGCTAGAAATCTCGGACAGGAGCAGTTCTTC. Protein: CSARNLGQEQFF. V usage is TRBV20-1 and J usage is TRBJ2-1; TRBD1 is a possible D gene (6 bases). Trimming took 2 bases from V and 10 from J, leaving 12 bases between them. This CDR3 contains 12 residues. The V gene's germline CDR1 is DFQATT and CDR2 SNEGSKA (reference sequence).